A single sample is the source of the 27 T cell receptor beta chains below, sequenced in a study of cytomegalovirus exposure and HLA in healthy donors. The assay was immunoSEQ multiplex PCR, and TCRdb's table has in-frame clones only and misses some. This sample has 130,000 to 150,000 clones, with about 90% found just once. Sequencing was carried out using PBMCs. These receptors were collected from a woman in her 30s in good health and CMV-seropositive.

This clone showed up just once. The V and J genes are TRBV9 and TRBJ2-3; a possible D gene is TRBD2 (5 bases). Trimming removed 4 bases from V and 0 bases from J, with 15 bases in between. Germline V CDR1 and CDR2: SGDLS, YYNGEE. The CDR3 is 16 residues long. The CDR3 protein is CASSTEASLSTDTQYF. Written as DNA, the CDR3 is TGTGCCAGCAGCACAGAGGCTAGCCTTAGCACAGATACGCAGTATTTT.

The genes are TRBV21-1 and TRBJ2-5; the table's D call TRBD1 went unverified against the DNA. TRBV21-1 is reported as a pseudogene. The CDR3 runs 16 residues. CDR3 sequence reads: CASSKCDPGHTETQYF. The CDR3 DNA reads TGTGCCAGCAGCAAATGTGATCCGGGACATACAGAGACCCAGTACTTC.

The genes are TRBV29-1 and TRBJ2-5; TRBD2 aligns across 14 bases. V lost 6 bases and J lost 2; bases outside the gene matches: 2. The CDR3 spans 14 residues. Germline CDR1 and CDR2: SQVTM and ANQGSEA. In DNA form, the CDR3 reads TGCAGCGTCGGGACTAGCGGGGGTCAAGAGACCCAGTACTTC. It specifies CSVGTSGGQETQYF.

This clone came up once. The genes are TRBV18 and TRBJ2-5, with 16 bases lining up with TRBD2. Per the germline V gene, CDR1 is KGHSH and CDR2 is LQKENI. J was trimmed by 3 bases and V by 0 bases; bases with no gene match: 1. The CDR3 has 17 residues. The CDR3 loop is CASSPPGLAGGKETQYF. The CDR3 region has the DNA TGTGCCAGCTCACCACCGGGACTAGCGGGAGGGAAAGAGACCCAGTACTTC.

This clone was detected only once. The chain links TRBV19 to TRBJ1-1, with 8 bases lining up with TRBD1. This CDR3 contains 15 residues. V lost 6 bases and J lost 1; bases outside the gene matches: 7. Per the germline V gene, CDR1 is LNHDA and CDR2 is SQIVND (reference sequence). The CDR3 coding sequence is TGTGCCAGTAGGTGGACCGGACAGGGGAACACTGAAGCTTTCTTT. Encoded protein: CASRWTGQGNTEAFF.

J is TRBJ2-5 and V is TRBV5-5; TRBD2 matches 11 bases. J was trimmed by 5 bases and V by 5 bases; bases with no gene match: 11. The germline CDR1 and CDR2 sequences are SGHKS and YYEKEE (reference sequence). The CDR3 loop spans 16 amino acids. The CDR3 loop reads CASRPLAGGEGETQYF. In DNA, the CDR3 is TGTGCCAGCAGGCCCCTAGCGGGAGGCGAGGGGGAGACCCAGTACTTC. The whole variable domain, filled in from reference TRBV5-5 and TRBJ2-5, reads DAGVTQSPTHLIKTRGQQVTLRCSPISGHKSVSWYQQVLGQGPQFIFQYYEKEERGRGNFPDRFSARQFPNYSSELNVNALLLGDSALYLCASRPLAGGEGETQYFGPGTRLLVL.

Only one count was recorded for this clone. This chain connects TRBV18 to TRBJ2-3; 12 bases are a match to TRBD2. The V gene end was trimmed by 6 bases and the J gene end by 6 bases; junction bases not matched to a gene: 10. The CDR3 extends over 16 amino acids. Germline V CDR1 and CDR2: KGHSH, LQKENI. CDR3 residues: CASSQQLAGGRDTQYF. The CDR3 DNA follows: TGTGCCAGCTCTCAACAACTAGCGGGAGGCCGGGATACGCAGTATTTT.

V usage is TRBV2 and J usage is TRBJ2-2; D might be TRBD1 (5 bases). The germline gives CDR1 SNHLY, CDR2 FYNNEI. The CDR3 length is 14 residues. V shed 10 bases and J shed 5 bases, with 17 bases lying between them. CDR3 DNA sequence: TGTGCCACCAAGGGCAGGGTTGGGACCGGGGAGCTGTTTTTT. It yields the protein CATKGRVGTGELFF.

The chain is built from TRBV29-1 and TRBJ2-3; TRBD2 is a possible D gene (7 bases). Germline V lookup: CDR1 SQVTM, CDR2 ANQGSEA. CDR3 size: 14 residues. Trimming removed 3 bases at V and 6 bases at J, with 16 bases between. The CDR3 bases are TGCAGCGTTGATACGGGGGGCGGGTCGGATACGCAGTATTTT. The encoded protein is CSVDTGGGSDTQYF.

Here the CDR3 reads CASSGPRVMQAEQYF. The CDR3 DNA sequence: TGTGCCAGCAGCGGCCCCAGGGTAATGCAAGCCGAGCAGTACTTC. The chain carries TRBV7-9 and TRBJ2-7, with D perhaps matching TRBD1 (5 bases). From germline, CDR1 is SEHNR and CDR2 FQNEAQ (reference sequence). The V and J ends lost 5 bases and 6 bases respectively, with 20 bases between them. The CDR3 sequence is 15 residues long.

The chain has TRBV27 and TRBJ1-1; D is uncertain. This CDR3 has 14 amino acids. Germline V gene data show CDR1 as MNHEY and CDR2 as SMNVEV (reference sequence). V was cut by 4 bases and J by 0 bases, with 9 bases left in between. The CDR3 DNA is TGTGCCAGCAGTTACGGCAGGCTGAACACTGAAGCTTTCTTT. This encodes CASSYGRLNTEAFF.

The CDR3 DNA reads TGTGCCAGCAGCCTAGCCGGGACAGGCTCCTACGAGCAGTACTTC. Protein: CASSLAGTGSYEQYF. The V gene is TRBV7-3, the J gene TRBJ2-7, with TRBD1 matching 8 bases. The CDR3 has 15 amino acids. Germline values: CDR1 SGHTA, CDR2 FQGTGA. J was trimmed by 0 bases and V by 5 bases; bases with no gene match: 6.

With respect to this clone: The junction shows a germline mismatch at one end, possibly a read error. The rearrangement links TRBV7-7 to TRBJ2-7, with 10 bases that match TRBD1. Germline V gene lookup returns CDR1 SSHAT and CDR2 FNYEAQ (reference sequence). This CDR3 has 14 residues. CDR3 nucleotides: TGTGCTAGCAGCCCCGGGACAGGGGACTACGAGCAGTACTTC. Protein product: CASSPGTGDYEQYF.

J is TRBJ2-1 and V is TRBV2; TRBD1 is a possible D gene (7 bases). The length of the CDR3 is 14 residues. V gave up 7 bases and J gave up 3 bases, with 13 bases separating them. Germline V lookup: CDR1 SNHLY, CDR2 FYNNEI. CDR3 sequence reads: CASIRGAVYNEQFF. The CDR3, as DNA: TGTGCCAGCATCAGGGGGGCGGTCTACAATGAGCAGTTCTTC.

V and J are TRBV23-1 and TRBJ1-2; 10 nucleotides agree with TRBD1. TRBV23-1 is assigned to the ORF class and has an uncertain function. V shed 3 bases and J 2 bases; nucleotides not matched to a gene: 6. The CDR3 covers 16 residues. CDR3 coding DNA: TGCGCCAGCAGTCACCCAGACAGGGGGCCCAACTATGGCTACACCTTC. It yields the protein CASSHPDRGPNYGYTF.

This rearrangement joins TRBV6-5 to TRBJ1-2, with a tentative D call TRBD1 (5 bases). Trimming removed 6 bases at V and 8 bases at J, with 16 bases between. Germline CDR1 reads MNHEY; CDR2 reads SVGAGI. This CDR3 has 13 amino acids. In nucleotides, the CDR3 is TGTGCCAGCAGCAATGTTGCGGGGCGCGGCTACACCTTC. It is translated as CASSNVAGRGYTF.

The chain couples TRBV15 to TRBJ1-5; maybe TRBD1 (6 bases). This CDR3 has 14 amino acids. V was cut by 1 base and J by 4 bases, with 8 bases left in between. Germline assignment: CDR1 LNHNV and CDR2 YYDKDF (reference sequence). The CDR3 here is CATSRGTENQPQHF. CDR3 in DNA: TGTGCCACCAGCAGAGGGACAGAAAATCAGCCCCAGCATTTT.

This chain connects TRBV19 to TRBJ2-7; 8 nucleotides agree with TRBD1. The J segment lost 5 bases and the V segment lost 6 bases, leaving 3 bases of the junction unmatched. CDR3 length: 12 amino acids. Germline assignment: CDR1 LNHDA and CDR2 SQIVND (reference sequence). This CDR3 is CASRQGADEQYF. DNA for the CDR3: TGTGCCAGTAGGCAGGGGGCGGACGAGCAGTACTTC.

The CDR3 nucleotides are TGTGCCAGCAGCTTAGCGGGAGCGGGAGTGCAGGAGCAGTACTTC. Amino acid sequence: CASSLAGAGVQEQYF. The chain joins TRBV11-2 to TRBJ2-7; 8 nucleotides match TRBD2. Germline V CDR1 and CDR2: SGHAT, FQNNGV. This CDR3 comprises 15 residues. With V trimmed by 1 base and J by 7 bases, 9 bases remained unmatched.

The table lists this clone with a count of one. The V and J genes are TRBV10-1 and TRBJ2-1, with 8 bases matching TRBD1. The V and J ends lost 4 bases and 5 bases, in that order; junction bases with no gene match: 10. Germline values: CDR1 WNHNN, CDR2 SYGVQD (reference sequence). CDR3 length equals 16 residues. Written as DNA, the CDR3 is TGCGCCAGCAGTGCGGGCAGGGGGCCTACTGACAATGAGCAGTTCTTC. This sequence encodes CASSAGRGPTDNEQFF.

The chain employs TRBV19 and TRBJ2-2, with 10 bases identical to TRBD1. Germline V gene lookup returns CDR1 LNHDA and CDR2 SQIVND (reference sequence). The CDR3 has 16 residues. V gave up 8 bases and J gave up 3 bases; unmatched junction bases: 9. CDR3 protein: CASQALGTGDTGELFF. The CDR3 DNA sequence: TGTGCCAGTCAGGCCCTCGGGACAGGGGACACCGGGGAGCTGTTTTTT.

This chain joins TRBV5-1 and TRBJ2-1; D remains ambiguous. Trimming took off 1 base at V and 10 bases at J, with 15 bases between the two ends. Per the germline V gene, CDR1 is SGHRS and CDR2 is YFSETQ. This CDR3 contains 14 residues. The DNA for the CDR3 is TGCGCCAGCAGCTTGAGGCCACCCTTGGGCGAGCAGTTCTTC. It specifies CASSLRPPLGEQFF.

The chain joins TRBV29-1 to TRBJ1-2; unclear D gene. Trimming removed 4 bases from V and 6 bases from J, with 18 bases in between. The CDR3 runs to 14 residues. Germline CDR1 SQVTM, CDR2 ANQGSEA. As DNA, the CDR3 is TGCAGCGTTGTATCGTTACGGGGAAACCATGGCTACACCTTC. It yields the protein CSVVSLRGNHGYTF.

This rearrangement joins TRBV6-1 to TRBJ2-1; 8 nucleotides agree with TRBD2. CDR1 is MNHNS, CDR2 SASEGT, per germline. J was trimmed by 2 bases and V by 3 bases; bases with no gene match: 3. This CDR3 has 15 residues. CDR3 bases: TGTGCCAGCAGTGACACGGGGGGGCCCTACAATGAGCAGTTCTTC. This gives the protein CASSDTGGPYNEQFF.

This clone was picked up one time. The chain has TRBV5-8 and TRBJ1-2, with TRBD1 matching 11 bases. The trim removed 3 bases at V and 6 bases at J, leaving 1 base unmatched. Germline-derived CDR1 and CDR2 are SGHTS and YDEGEE. The CDR3 loop spans 13 amino acids. The CDR3 spells CASSWDRGNGYTF. CDR3 coding DNA: TGTGCCAGCAGCTGGGACAGGGGGAATGGCTACACCTTC.

In its sample, this clone was seen once. V is TRBV7-8 and J is TRBJ2-1; D is uncertain. Germline V gene lookup returns CDR1 SGHVS and CDR2 FQNEAQ. The length of the CDR3 is 19 residues. V lost 4 bases and J 0 bases, leaving 22 bases between the germline ends. The CDR3 region has the DNA TGTGCCAGCAGCTCTCCGGGTAAGGCAACGTTAAGCTCCTACAATGAGCAGTTCTTC. Its translation is CASSSPGKATLSSYNEQFF.

The chain is built from TRBV7-2 and TRBJ1-1, with 8 bases matching TRBD1. The CDR3 is 16 residues long. The germline CDR1 and CDR2 sequences are SGHTA and FQGNSA. V lost 5 bases, J lost 0 bases, and 8 bases stayed unmatched. For the CDR3, the DNA is TGTGCCAGCAGCACCCCCAGGGGGCTTGTGAACACTGAAGCTTTCTTT. This codes for CASSTPRGLVNTEAFF.